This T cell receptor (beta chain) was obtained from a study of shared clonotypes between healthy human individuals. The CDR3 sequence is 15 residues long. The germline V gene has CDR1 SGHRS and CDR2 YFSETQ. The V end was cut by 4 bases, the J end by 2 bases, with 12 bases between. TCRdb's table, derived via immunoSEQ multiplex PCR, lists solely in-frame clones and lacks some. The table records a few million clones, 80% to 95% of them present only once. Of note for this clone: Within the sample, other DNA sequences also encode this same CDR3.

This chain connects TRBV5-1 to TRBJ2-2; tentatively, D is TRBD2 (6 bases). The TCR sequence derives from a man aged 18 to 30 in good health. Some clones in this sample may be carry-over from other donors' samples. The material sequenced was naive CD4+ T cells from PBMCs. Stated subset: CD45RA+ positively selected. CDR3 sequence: CASSPTGTNTGELFF. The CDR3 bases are TGCGCCAGCAGCCCCACGGGGACTAACACCGGGGAGCTGTTTTTT.